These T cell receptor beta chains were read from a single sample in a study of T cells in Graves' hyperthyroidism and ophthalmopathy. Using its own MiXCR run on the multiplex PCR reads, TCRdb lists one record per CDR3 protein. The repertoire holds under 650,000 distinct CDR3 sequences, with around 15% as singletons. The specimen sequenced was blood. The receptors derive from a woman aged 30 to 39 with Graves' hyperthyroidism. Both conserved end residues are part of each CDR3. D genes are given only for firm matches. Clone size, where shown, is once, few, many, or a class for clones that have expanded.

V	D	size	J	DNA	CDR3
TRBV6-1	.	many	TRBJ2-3	TGTGCCAGCAGTGGGGATACTGGCACAGATACGCAGTATTTT	CASSGDTGTDTQYF
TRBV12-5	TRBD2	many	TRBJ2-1	TGTGCTAGTGGTTTAGCGGGAGGGCCACGGGGGTACAATGAGCAGTTCTTC	CASGLAGGPRGYNEQFF
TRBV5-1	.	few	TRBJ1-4	TGCGCCAGCAGCTTGGTAGGGACTCCGGAGGATTTTGAAAAACTGTTTTTT	CASSLVGTPEDFEKLFF
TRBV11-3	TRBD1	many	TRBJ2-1	TGTGCCAGCAGCTTAGGCCAAACAGGGGAATACTACAATGAGCAGTTCTTC	CASSLGQTGEYYNEQFF
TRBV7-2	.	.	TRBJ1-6	TGTGCCAGCAGCTTAGCGACAGAGTCACCCCCCCACTTT	CASSLATESPPHF
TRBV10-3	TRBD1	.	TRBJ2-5	TGTGCCATCAGTGGCAGGACAGGGAGGGAGACCCAGTACTTC	CAISGRTGRETQYF
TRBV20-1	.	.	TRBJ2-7	TGCAGTGCTAGGACAGCCTACTCCTACGAGCAGTACTTC	CSARTAYSYEQYF
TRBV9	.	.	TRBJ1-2	TGTGCCAGCAGTCACACGCCGGTAAATGGCTACACCTTC	CASSHTPVNGYTF
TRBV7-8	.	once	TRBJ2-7	TGTGCCAGCAGCTTTGAATGGGGAAGGCAGTACTTC	CASSFEWGRQYF
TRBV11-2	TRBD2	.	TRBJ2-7	TGTGCCAGCAGCCCAAGTAGCGGGAGGGCCGACGAGCAGTACTTC	CASSPSSGRADEQYF
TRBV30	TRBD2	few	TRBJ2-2	TGTGCCTGGAGTGTATGGGGCGGGAGCGTCACCGGGGAGCTGTTTTTT	CAWSVWGGSVTGELFF
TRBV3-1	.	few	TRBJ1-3	TGTGCCAGCAGCCAAGATCTTAGGCCGGCAGGAAACACCATATATTTT	CASSQDLRPAGNTIYF
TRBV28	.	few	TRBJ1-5	TGTGCCAGCAGTTTAGCCCCCCCCAGCAATCAGCCCCAGCATTTT	CASSLAPPSNQPQHF
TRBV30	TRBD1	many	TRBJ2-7	TGTGCCGGATCGGGACAGGGGGGGGAGCAGTACTTC	CAGSGQGGEQYF
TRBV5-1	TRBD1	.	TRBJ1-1	TGCGCCAGCGGAAAGGGGGCTTTGGTGAACACTGAAGCTTTCTTT	CASGKGALVNTEAFF
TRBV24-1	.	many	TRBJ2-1	TGTGCCACCAGTGATTGGGACTCCAAAAGTCCGCACAATGAGCAGTTCTTC	CATSDWDSKSPHNEQFF
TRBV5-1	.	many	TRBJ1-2	TGCGCCAGCAGCTTAAGCGGGATCTATGGCTACACCTTC	CASSLSGIYGYTF
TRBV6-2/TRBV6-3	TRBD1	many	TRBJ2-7	TGTGCCAGCAGTGTGACAGGGCCAGGTGAGCAGTACTTC	CASSVTGPGEQYF
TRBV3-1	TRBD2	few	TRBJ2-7	TGTGCCAGCAGCCAAGGGGCGCGGGAGGGCTACGAGCAGTACTTC	CASSQGAREGYEQYF
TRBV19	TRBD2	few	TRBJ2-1	TGTGCCAGTAGTATAGTGGCGGGGGGGGGGAATGAGCAGTTCTTC	CASSIVAGGGNEQFF
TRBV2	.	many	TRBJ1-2	TGTGCCAGCAGTGAAGTACCGGGGGGTGGCTACACCTTC	CASSEVPGGGYTF
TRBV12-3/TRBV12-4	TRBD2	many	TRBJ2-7	TGTGCCAGCAGTTCGTCAATAGCGGGAGGATACGAGCAGTACTTC	CASSSSIAGGYEQYF
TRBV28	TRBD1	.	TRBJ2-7	TGTGCCAGCAGTTTGACAGGGGGGGCCTCCTACGAGCAGTACTTC	CASSLTGGASYEQYF
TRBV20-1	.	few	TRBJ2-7	TGCAGTGCTAGAGAAGGCAGAGCCTACGAGCAGTACTTC	CSAREGRAYEQYF
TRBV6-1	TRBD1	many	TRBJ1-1	TGTGCCAGCAGACTACAGGGGATTCGGGCCAACACTGAAGCTTTCTTT	CASRLQGIRANTEAFF
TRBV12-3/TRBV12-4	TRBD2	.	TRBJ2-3	TGTGCCAGCAGTTTTCTTATTCTAGAGGGAGCGGGAGTAGACACAGATACGCAGTATTTT	CASSFLILEGAGVDTDTQYF
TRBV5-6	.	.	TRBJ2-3	TGTGCCAGCAGCTTGGGAACAGGCCTTTTGGATACGCAGTATTTT	CASSLGTGLLDTQYF
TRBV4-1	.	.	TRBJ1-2	TGCGCCAGCAGCCAAGGGGGTTCGACAGGCGACTATGGCTACACCTTC	CASSQGGSTGDYGYTF
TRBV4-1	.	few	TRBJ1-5	TGCGCCAGCAGCCAAATGGGGGGAAGGGGCAATCAGCCCCAGCATTTT	CASSQMGGRGNQPQHF
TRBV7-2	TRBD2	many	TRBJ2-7	TGTGCCAGCAGCCGGACTAGCGGGAGGTACGAGCAGTACTTC	CASSRTSGRYEQYF
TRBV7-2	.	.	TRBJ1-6	TGTGCCAGCAGCCTATGGGACGTCCTCAATTCACCCCTCCACTTT	CASSLWDVLNSPLHF
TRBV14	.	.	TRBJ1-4	TGTGCCAGCAGCCAAGGGGGATATGAAAAACTGTTTTTT	CASSQGGYEKLFF
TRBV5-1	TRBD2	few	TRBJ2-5	TGCGCCAGCAGCAGAGAACTAGCGGCTTACCAAGAGACCCAGTACTTC	CASSRELAAYQETQYF
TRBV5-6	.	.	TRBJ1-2	TGTGCCAGCAGCCCAGGGACCCCCCTGGGTGGCTACACCTTC	CASSPGTPLGGYTF
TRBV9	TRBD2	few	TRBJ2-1	TGTGCCAGCAGCGTGGGCGCGGGAGACTACAATGAGCAGTTCTTC	CASSVGAGDYNEQFF
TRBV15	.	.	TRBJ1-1	TGTGCCACCAGCAAAACTCAAACGGGACGGATGAACACTGAAGCTTTCTTT	CATSKTQTGRMNTEAFF
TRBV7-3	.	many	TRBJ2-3	TGTGCCAGCAGCCCCTATGTTGAGACAGATACGCAGTATTTT	CASSPYVETDTQYF
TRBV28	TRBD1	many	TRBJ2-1	TGTGCCAGCAGTGACAGGGTCCCCTTCAATGAGCAGTTCTTC	CASSDRVPFNEQFF
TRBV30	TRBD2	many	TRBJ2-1	TGTGCCTGGAGTGCGGGACTAGCGGGAGGCAATGAGCAGTTCTTC	CAWSAGLAGGNEQFF
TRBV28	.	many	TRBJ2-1	TGTGCCATCGAAAAAGGGGGGCTAGTCGGTAGGAATGAGCAGTTCTTC	CAIEKGGLVGRNEQFF
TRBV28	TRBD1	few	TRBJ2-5	TGTGTCACCGACTGGCAACAGGGGATGCCCCAAGAGACCCAGTACTTC	CVTDWQQGMPQETQYF
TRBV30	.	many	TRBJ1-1	TGTGCCTGGAGCCCCCCGGGTCCGAACACTGAAGCTTTCTTT	CAWSPPGPNTEAFF